Following are 19 T cell receptor beta chains from one sample sequenced in a study of T cell changes during pregnancy in multiple sclerosis. The table came from immunoSEQ multiplex PCR; TCRdb's copy has only in-frame clones and leaves some out. The sample shows about 75,000 clones, 94% of them seen only once. The input for sequencing was CD4+ T cells from peripheral blood mononuclear cells, taken after pregnancy. These receptors all stem from a female donor with multiple sclerosis, enrolled in a pregnancy study.

The chain is built from TRBV27 and TRBJ2-6, with D possibly TRBD1 on 5 matching bases. The V gene's germline CDR1 is MNHEY and CDR2 SMNVEV (reference sequence). The CDR3 is 13 residues long. The V end was cut by 6 bases, the J end by 3 bases, with 6 bases between. In DNA, the CDR3 is TGTGCCAGCAGAGGGGTTGGGGCCAACGTCCTGACTTTC. It codes for CASRGVGANVLTF.

The V gene is TRBV4-3, the J gene TRBJ1-1; 7 bases align to TRBD1. J gave up 7 bases and V 0 bases, and 8 bases lay outside the gene matches. CDR3 length: 15 amino acids. Germline V gene data show CDR1 as LGHNA and CDR2 as YSLEER. This chain's CDR3 is CASSQDQGQLDEAFF. CDR3 nucleotide sequence: TGCGCCAGCAGCCAAGACCAGGGACAGTTGGATGAAGCTTTCTTT.

The sample holds one count of this clone. The chain is built from TRBV11-2 and TRBJ2-2, with 9 bases aligning to TRBD1. The CDR3 runs 14 residues. The V gene's germline CDR1 is SGHAT and CDR2 FQNNGV. Losses at the gene ends were 5 bases for V and 3 bases for J; bases not matched to a gene: 1. The CDR3 nucleotides are TGTGCCAGCAGCGGGACAGGGCACACCGGGGAGCTGTTTTTT. Protein: CASSGTGHTGELFF.

V and J are TRBV19 and TRBJ2-5; the D gene is possibly TRBD2 (5 bases). Trimming pared 4 bases from V and 0 bases from J, leaving 15 bases between. The CDR3 is 16 amino acids. Per the germline V gene, CDR1 is LNHDA and CDR2 is SQIVND (reference sequence). The CDR3 DNA sequence: TGTGCCAGTAGTACCGGGAAACTAGGCTACCAAGAGACCCAGTACTTC. It translates to CASSTGKLGYQETQYF.

This chain uses TRBV6-4 with TRBJ2-3; 11 bases match TRBD2. The CDR3 contains 14 residues. Per germline, CDR1 MRHNA and CDR2 SNTAGT. Trimming removed 3 bases from V and 7 bases from J; junction bases left unmatched: 3. The CDR3 reads CASSETSGMYTQYF. In nucleotides, the CDR3 is TGTGCCAGCAGTGAGACTAGCGGGATGTATACGCAGTATTTT.

This chain uses TRBV6-1 with TRBJ2-5; 10 bases align to TRBD2. The end of the DNA aligns better with TRBJ2-7, so the J call may be wrong. Germline V gives CDR1 MNHNS, CDR2 SASEGT. CDR3 length: 13 residues. As DNA, the CDR3 is TGTGCCAGCGGACTAGCGGTCGCCTACGAGCAGTACTTC. This gives the protein CASGLAVAYEQYF.

CDR3 sequence (DNA): TGTGCCAGCAGTTTCGGTTTGCGCAGCGGGAGTAGGAGCACAGATACGCAGTATTTT. It codes for CASSFGLRSGSRSTDTQYF. This rearrangement joins TRBV28 to TRBJ2-3; 8 bases line up with TRBD2. Germline V gene lookup returns CDR1 MDHEN and CDR2 SYDVKM. Trimming removed 3 bases from V and 0 bases from J; junction bases left unmatched: 14. This CDR3 has 19 amino acids.

The chain links TRBV28 to TRBJ2-2, with 10 positions matching TRBD1. In germline, CDR1 is MDHEN, CDR2 SYDVKM. After removal of 2 bases from V and 6 bases from J, the junction contained 3 bases not matched to a gene. This CDR3 is built from 15 residues. The CDR3 DNA follows: TGTGCCAGCAGTTTACGGACAGGGGGATCCGGGGAGCTGTTTTTT. As protein: CASSLRTGGSGELFF.

DNA of the CDR3: TGTGCCAGCAGCCATGGGACTAGCGGGAGTTTTGATGAGCAGTTCTTC. Residues: CASSHGTSGSFDEQFF. The chain carries TRBV9 and TRBJ2-1, with 14 bases aligning to TRBD2. The CDR3 has 16 amino acids. V lost 4 bases and J lost 8; bases outside the gene matches: 8. Germline V gives CDR1 SGDLS, CDR2 YYNGEE.

The genes are TRBV6-5 and TRBJ1-3; no clear D gene. Trimming pared 6 bases from V and 0 bases from J, leaving 9 bases between. Germline CDR1 MNHEY, CDR2 SVGAGI. The CDR3 totals 14 residues. The CDR3 loop reads CASSAVVSGNTIYF. The CDR3 DNA is TGTGCCAGCAGCGCGGTAGTCTCTGGAAACACCATATATTTT.

V and J are TRBV21-1 and TRBJ1-2. TRBV21-1 is deemed a pseudogene. CDR3 length: 16 amino acids. The CDR3 coding sequence is TGTGCCAGCAGCAAAAGGGGGAGGGGGGGCCACTATGGCTACACCTTC. It encodes CASSKRGRGGHYGYTF.

V is TRBV7-6 and J is TRBJ2-1; perhaps TRBD2 as D (6 bases). Looked up from germline, CDR1 is SGHVS and CDR2 is FNYEAQ. Trimming cost V 1 base and J 3 bases, with 16 bases left between them. This CDR3 contains 17 residues. The CDR3 is CASSLGRGPHGYNEQFF. In DNA, the CDR3 is TGTGCCAGCAGCTTAGGGCGGGGCCCCCACGGCTACAATGAGCAGTTCTTC.

The chain employs TRBV14 and TRBJ2-5; a weak D match, TRBD2 (6 bases). The CDR3 runs 12 residues. Germline V gene data show CDR1 as SGHDN and CDR2 as FVKESK. V lost 5 bases and J 7 bases, leaving 11 bases between the germline ends. Written as DNA, the CDR3 is TGTGCCAGCAGCGCGGGAAGGGGGACCCAGTACTTC. Residues: CASSAGRGTQYF.

The chain couples TRBV14 to TRBJ2-1, with D possibly TRBD2 on 6 matching bases. Germline values: CDR1 SGHDN, CDR2 FVKESK. CDR3 size: 15 residues. Trimming took 1 base from V and 10 from J, leaving 17 bases between them. CDR3 nucleotides: TGTGCCAGCAGCCAAGCGGGAGCCCCCCTCCCCGAGCAGTTCTTC. Translating gives CASSQAGAPLPEQFF.

This chain joins TRBV10-3 and TRBJ2-2, with D possibly TRBD1 on 6 matching bases. Germline CDR1 reads ENHRY; CDR2 reads SYGVKD. The CDR3 sequence is 16 residues long. The V end lost 6 bases, the J end lost 2 bases, and 16 bases lay between the germline ends. Here the CDR3 DNA reads TGTGCCATCAGGGATGACAGGTTGGGAAACACCGGGGAGCTGTTTTTT. It yields the protein CAIRDDRLGNTGELFF.

The rearrangement joins TRBV10-3 to TRBJ2-2; 9 bases are a match to TRBD2. The CDR3 runs 17 residues. V lost 6 bases and J lost 2; bases outside the gene matches: 10. Germline V gene data show CDR1 as ENHRY and CDR2 as SYGVKD. The CDR3: CAIRGGASGTNTGELFF. In DNA, the CDR3 is TGTGCCATCAGGGGGGGTGCTAGCGGGACAAACACCGGGGAGCTGTTTTTT.

The chain combines TRBV5-5 with TRBJ2-5, with D possibly matching TRBD2 (6 bases). Trimming cost V 7 bases and J 4 bases, with 20 bases left between them. Looked up from germline, CDR1 is SGHKS and CDR2 is YYEKEE (reference sequence). CDR3 length equals 15 residues. The CDR3 spells CASGRLEGFSETQYF. The DNA for the CDR3 is TGTGCCAGCGGGAGGCTTGAGGGGTTCTCAGAGACCCAGTACTTC.

In nucleotides, the CDR3 is TGTGCCAGCAGCAAAACTAGCGGGAGTCGGAATGAGCAGTTCTTC. Translating it yields CASSKTSGSRNEQFF. The chain couples TRBV6-6 to TRBJ2-1; 11 positions match TRBD2. J was trimmed by 7 bases and V by 6 bases; bases with no gene match: 8. The CDR3 spans 15 residues. Germline V CDR1 and CDR2: MNHNY, SVGAGI (reference sequence).

This chain joins TRBV30 and TRBJ1-2; D may be TRBD1 (5 bases). The CDR3 contains 9 residues. V lost 8 bases and J 8 bases, leaving 9 bases between the germline ends. The V gene's germline CDR1 is GTSNPN and CDR2 SVGIG (reference sequence). CDR3 DNA: TGTGCCCTTAAGGGGGGCTACACCTTC. The encoded protein is CALKGGYTF.